This T cell receptor (beta chain) emerged from a study of human T cells and chemical hapten exposure (dated by TCRdb to the early 2020s). About the full investigation: For sensitization, 2% DPC in acetone was applied to a roughly 2 cm by roughly 2 cm area of upper inner arm skin. Patch tests used Finn chambers with 0.01% DPC on the upper back, scored after 6 days by International Contact Dermatitis Research Group standards. Most of the patients in the cohort were female, and the cohort covered alopecia areata with under or over 50% scalp involvement, alopecia totalis and alopecia universalis. Libraries were combined into a pool for sequencing, and differences in TCR yield between samples came mainly from small differences in library volumes within the pool. About 28 alopecia patients gave blood for TCR sequencing at one to four time points (pre-sensitization, 2, 6 and 24 weeks). This study followed changes in the peripheral blood TCR repertoire in vivo during primary and secondary sensitization of alopecia patients to the hapten diphenylcyclopropenone (DPC). Blood was sampled from patients pre-sensitization (week 0) and at 2, 6 and about 24 weeks after DPC sensitization. Weekly therapeutic DPC doses were additionally applied to the scalp of patients throughout the approximately 23-week study period.

By its share of the sample, this clonotype is medium-sized (0.01 to 0.1%). Its antigen is not yet known. Per-base quality was not reported, and no clone a single base away is much larger than it. Read against the paper, the sample's time point label means: patch test 1, 2 weeks after DPC sensitization. Per the publication, the treatment or condition label means: therapeutic diphenylcyclopropenone sensitization with weekly scalp DPC. Blood at each patch-test visit was drawn before the patch test was applied. Patients were eligible if aged 18 to 70, diagnosed with alopecia and judged suitable for DPC therapy, and pregnant patients were excluded. Total RNA was extracted from unfractionated whole blood that had been collected in Tempus Blood RNA tubes. Receptors were amplified or captured by RACE. Sequencing was carried out with a NextSeq 500. During library preparation, unique molecular identifiers were attached to individual cDNA molecules so that TCRs could be counted quantitatively and reproducibly. Each blood RNA sample was used to sequence both TCR alpha and TCR beta chains. The source study handled its data this way. The median number of TCRs per sample was approximately 98,000, ranging from roughly 20,000 to 700,000. V, J and CDR3 annotation of the TCR reads was performed with the Decombinator software suite. To make PS versus PT1 abundance plots, every sample was subsampled to the same number of TCRs (28,000). Expanded TCRs were defined as absent before sensitization and observed at least eight times at the 2-week time point. TCRdb ran its own pipeline on the public reads, namely fastp trimming at Q25 and MiXCR clone calling, and kept in-frame beta chains. Here each entry gathers all rows of one CDR3 protein and keeps the most common genes and DNA. These V and J calls originate from TCRdb's pipeline instead of the authors' own analysis. Within this sample are about 14,000 distinct CDR3 sequences, with over 15% of them counted one time only. The ten largest make up roughly 6.8% of the sample.

Study-wide findings and limitations: After repeated subsampling, changes were observed in the strength of the expansion versus patch-test correlation and in the threshold at which the correlation became significant. All patients had alopecia, a presumed autoimmune disease, so their immune response might differ from that of healthy individuals. DPC sensitization did not change how many TCRs were above 1 in 1000 frequency, and no evidence was found of alterations in global repertoire structure. Patch test score correlated positively with the number of PT1 expanded TCRs, reaching significance at thresholds 8, 16 and 32 but not at 4. Significantly more large CDR3 similarity clusters were formed by expanded TCRs than by pre-sensitization or healthy control sets, consistent with antigen-driven responses.

The sequencing here drew on whole blood, taken in connection with sensitization to the hapten diphenylcyclopropenone (DPC). The source of this sequence is a woman younger than 45 with alopecia areata. Some clones in this sample may be carry-over from other donors' samples.

The CDR3 loop reads CASSFQFNYGYTF. The DNA sequence reads TGTGCCAGCAGTTTTCAGTTTAACTATGGCTACACCTTC. The chain is assembled from TRBV12-3 or TRBV12-4 and TRBJ1-2, with the D gene call left open. The CDR3 goes from the cysteine to the phenylalanine over 13 residues. Of all the DNA, just the CDR3 is kept, 39 bases in frame from base 1. V loses 3 bases, J loses 1 base, and the germline ends lie 6 bases apart.